Detailed here is one TCR beta chain. The antigen is not known. Together with a sample-barcoded 5' primer, a J-beta primer mix was included in a second PCR lasting about 7 to 11 cycles. Every cDNA molecule carried a tag from a template-switch adaptor bearing 12 random nucleotides. From the 5' RACE reads, TCRdb called clonotypes with MiXCR, one entry per CDR3 protein. The profile shows more than 1.4 million distinct CDR3 sequences, around 42% of them singletons. This record comes from a study of blood T cells in healthy people across ages. The V and J ends lost 0 bases and 5 bases, in that order; junction bases with no gene match: 15. The CDR3 covers 18 residues. Germline V gene sequence: CDR1 SGHRS, CDR2 YFSETQ. Study outcomes and limitations: Conclusively comparing naive with antigen-experienced cells was impossible with unsorted PBMCs. Long-lived donors carried more naive CD4+ cells and greater diversity than aged donors.

J is TRBJ2-5 and V is TRBV5-1, with 8 bases that match TRBD2. The receptor's source is a woman in her late teens or twenties in good health. The specimen sequenced was blood. The CDR3 protein is CASSLEGTSGSYRETQYF. CDR3 in DNA: TGCGCCAGCAGCTTGGAGGGAACAAGCGGGAGCTACCGGGAGACCCAGTACTTC.